This entry concerns a single TCR beta chain. The germline CDR1 and CDR2 sequences are MNHEY and SVGAGI. The CDR3 runs to 15 residues. Trimming took 11 bases from V and 2 from J, leaving 21 bases between them. The entry originates in a study of control samples from healthy donors and cancer patients. Assay used: immunoSEQ multiplex PCR; TCRdb lists only in-frame clones, some missing. The data hold some 190,000 clones, with approximately 90% observed a single time. The sequencing sample was made of blood. This chain connects TRBV6-5 to TRBJ1-2, with D perhaps matching TRBD1 (6 bases). This receptor was obtained from a man aged 25 to 45 in good health. The CDR3 region is CAGKTGFTANYGYTF. Here the CDR3 DNA reads TGTGCCGGCAAGACAGGATTCACCGCCAACTATGGCTACACCTTC.